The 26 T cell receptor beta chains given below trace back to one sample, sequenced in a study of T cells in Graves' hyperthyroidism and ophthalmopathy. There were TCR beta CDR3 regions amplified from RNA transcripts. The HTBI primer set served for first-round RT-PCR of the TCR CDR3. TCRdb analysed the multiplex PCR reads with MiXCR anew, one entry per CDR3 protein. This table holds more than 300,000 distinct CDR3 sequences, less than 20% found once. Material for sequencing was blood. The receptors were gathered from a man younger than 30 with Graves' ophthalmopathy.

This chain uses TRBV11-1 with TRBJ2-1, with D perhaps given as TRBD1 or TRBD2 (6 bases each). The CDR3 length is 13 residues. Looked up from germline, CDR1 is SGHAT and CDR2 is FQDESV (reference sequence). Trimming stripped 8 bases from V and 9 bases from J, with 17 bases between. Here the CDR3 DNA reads TGTGCCAGCCGCTCGGGGGCTTGGGGTGAGCAGTTCTTC. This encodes CASRSGAWGEQFF. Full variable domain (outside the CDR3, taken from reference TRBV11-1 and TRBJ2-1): EAEVAQSPRYKITEKSQAVAFWCDPISGHATLYWYRQILGQGPELLVQFQDESVVDDSQLPKDRFSAERLKGVDSTLKIQPAELGDSAMYLCASRSGAWGEQFFGPGTRLTVL.

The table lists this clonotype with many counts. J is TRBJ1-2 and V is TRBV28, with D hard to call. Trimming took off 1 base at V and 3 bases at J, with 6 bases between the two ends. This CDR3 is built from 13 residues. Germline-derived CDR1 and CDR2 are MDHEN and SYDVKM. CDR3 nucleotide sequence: TGTGCCAGCAGTTTATCCGGAGACTATGGCTACACCTTC. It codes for CASSLSGDYGYTF.

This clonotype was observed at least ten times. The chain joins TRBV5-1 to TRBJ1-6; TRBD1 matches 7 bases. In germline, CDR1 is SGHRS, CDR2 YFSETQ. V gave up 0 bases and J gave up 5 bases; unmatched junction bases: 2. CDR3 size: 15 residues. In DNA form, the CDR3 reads TGCGCCAGCAGCTTGGGGGACAGCAATAATTCACCCCTCCACTTT. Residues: CASSLGDSNNSPLHF.

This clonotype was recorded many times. The CDR3 is CATSDKSSFETQYF. As DNA, the CDR3 is TGTGCCACCAGTGATAAGTCCTCTTTTGAGACCCAGTACTTC. The chain combines TRBV24-1 with TRBJ2-5; D gene unclear. V dropped 3 bases and J dropped 5 bases, with 12 bases sitting between them. The length of the CDR3 is 14 residues. Germline-derived CDR1 and CDR2 are KGHDR and SFDVKD.

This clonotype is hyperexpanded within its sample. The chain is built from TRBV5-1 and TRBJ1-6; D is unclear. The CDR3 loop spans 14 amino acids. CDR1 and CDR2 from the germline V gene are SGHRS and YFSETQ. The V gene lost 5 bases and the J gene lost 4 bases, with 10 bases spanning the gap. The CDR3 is CASRMRRYNSPLHF. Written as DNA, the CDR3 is TGCGCCAGCAGAATGCGACGGTATAATTCACCCCTCCACTTT.

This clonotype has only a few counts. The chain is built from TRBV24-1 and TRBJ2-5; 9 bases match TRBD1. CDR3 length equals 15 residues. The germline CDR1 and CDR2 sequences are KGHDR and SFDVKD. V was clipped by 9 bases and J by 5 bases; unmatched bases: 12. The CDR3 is CATSRPTGGPETQYF. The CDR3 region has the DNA TGTGCCACCTCACGCCCGACAGGGGGACCCGAGACCCAGTACTTC.

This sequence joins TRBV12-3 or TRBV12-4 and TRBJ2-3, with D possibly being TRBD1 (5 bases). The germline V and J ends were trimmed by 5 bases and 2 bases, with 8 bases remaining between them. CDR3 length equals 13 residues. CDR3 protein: CASSKGDTDTQYF. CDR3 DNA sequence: TGTGCCAGCAGTAAAGGGGACACAGATACGCAGTATTTT.

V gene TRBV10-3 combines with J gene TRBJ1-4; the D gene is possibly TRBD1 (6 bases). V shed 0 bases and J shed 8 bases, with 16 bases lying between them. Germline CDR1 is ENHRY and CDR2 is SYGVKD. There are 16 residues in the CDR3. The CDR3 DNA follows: TGTGCCATCAGTGAGTCGGGGACGACAGGCTCGGAAAAACTGTTTTTT. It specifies CAISESGTTGSEKLFF.

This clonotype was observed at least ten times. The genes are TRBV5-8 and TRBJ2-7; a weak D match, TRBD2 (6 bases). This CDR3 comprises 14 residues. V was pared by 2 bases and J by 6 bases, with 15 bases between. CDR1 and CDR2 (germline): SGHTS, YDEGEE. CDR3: CASSFGGSVFEQYF. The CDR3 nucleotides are TGTGCCAGCAGCTTCGGGGGAAGTGTGTTCGAGCAGTACTTC.

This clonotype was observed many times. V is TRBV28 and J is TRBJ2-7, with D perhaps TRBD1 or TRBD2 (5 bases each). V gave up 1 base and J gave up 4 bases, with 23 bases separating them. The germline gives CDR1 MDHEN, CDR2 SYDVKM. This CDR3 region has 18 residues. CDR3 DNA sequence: TGTGCCAGCAGTTTATCGCTCGTATGGGGAGAAGAGGGGTACGAGCAGTACTTC. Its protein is CASSLSLVWGEEGYEQYF.

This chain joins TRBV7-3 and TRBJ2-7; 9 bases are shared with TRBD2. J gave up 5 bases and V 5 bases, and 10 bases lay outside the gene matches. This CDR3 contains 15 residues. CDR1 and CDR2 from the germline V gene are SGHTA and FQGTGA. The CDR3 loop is CASSLSGGALNEQYF. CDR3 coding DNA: TGTGCCAGCAGCCTTAGCGGGGGCGCCCTAAACGAGCAGTACTTC.

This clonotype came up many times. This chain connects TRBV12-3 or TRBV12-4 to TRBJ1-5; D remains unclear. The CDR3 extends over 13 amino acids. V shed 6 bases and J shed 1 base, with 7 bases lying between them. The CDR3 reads CASSFPSNQPQHF. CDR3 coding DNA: TGTGCCAGCAGCTTTCCAAGCAATCAGCCCCAGCATTTT.

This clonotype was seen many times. The CDR3: CASSHGGQGINTGELFF. CDR3 nucleotide sequence: TGTGCCAGCAGCCACGGCGGCCAGGGCATAAACACCGGGGAGCTGTTTTTT. The chain joins TRBV3-1 to TRBJ2-2; weak D call: TRBD1 (5 bases). The CDR3 contains 17 residues. V was trimmed by 3 bases and J by 2 bases, leaving 16 bases between them. The V gene's germline CDR1 is LGHDT and CDR2 YNNKEL (reference sequence).

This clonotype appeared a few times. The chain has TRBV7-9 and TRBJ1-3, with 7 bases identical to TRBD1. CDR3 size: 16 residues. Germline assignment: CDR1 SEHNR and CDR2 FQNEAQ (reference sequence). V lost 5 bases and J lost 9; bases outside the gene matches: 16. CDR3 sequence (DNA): TGTGCCAGCAGCCTCGACAGGGCCCCCGGAGGTAGCACCATATATTTT. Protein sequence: CASSLDRAPGGSTIYF.

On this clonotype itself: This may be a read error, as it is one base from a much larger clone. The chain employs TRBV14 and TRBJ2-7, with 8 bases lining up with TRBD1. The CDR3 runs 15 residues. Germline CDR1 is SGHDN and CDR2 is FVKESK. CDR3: CASSDRDRQVYEQCF. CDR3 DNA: TGTGCCAGCAGCGACAGGGACAGGCAGGTCTACGAGCAGTGCTTC.

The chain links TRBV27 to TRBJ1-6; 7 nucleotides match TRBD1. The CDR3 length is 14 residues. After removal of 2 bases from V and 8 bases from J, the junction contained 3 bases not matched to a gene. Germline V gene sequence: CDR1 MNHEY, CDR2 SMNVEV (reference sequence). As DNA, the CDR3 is TGTGCCAGCAGTTTAAGGGGGCCGGATTCACCCCTCCACTTT. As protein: CASSLRGPDSPLHF.

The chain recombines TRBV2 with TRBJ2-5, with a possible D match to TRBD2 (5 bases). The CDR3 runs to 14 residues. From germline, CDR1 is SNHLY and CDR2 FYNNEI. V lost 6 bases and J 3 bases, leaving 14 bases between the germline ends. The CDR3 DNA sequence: TGTGCCAGCAGCGGACGCCGGGGTAAAGAGACCCAGTACTTC. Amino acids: CASSGRRGKETQYF.

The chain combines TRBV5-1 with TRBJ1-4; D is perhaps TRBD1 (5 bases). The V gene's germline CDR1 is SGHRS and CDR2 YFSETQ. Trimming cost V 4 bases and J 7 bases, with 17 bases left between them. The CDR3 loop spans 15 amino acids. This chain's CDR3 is CASSPNGLRGEKLFF. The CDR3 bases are TGCGCCAGCAGCCCAAACGGCTTAAGGGGTGAAAAACTGTTTTTT.

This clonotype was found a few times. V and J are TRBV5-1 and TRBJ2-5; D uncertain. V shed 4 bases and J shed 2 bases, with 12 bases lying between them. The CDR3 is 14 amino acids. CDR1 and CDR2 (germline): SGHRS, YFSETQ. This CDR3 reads CASSPSSLQETQYF. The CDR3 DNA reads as TGCGCCAGCAGCCCGTCTAGTTTACAAGAGACCCAGTACTTC.

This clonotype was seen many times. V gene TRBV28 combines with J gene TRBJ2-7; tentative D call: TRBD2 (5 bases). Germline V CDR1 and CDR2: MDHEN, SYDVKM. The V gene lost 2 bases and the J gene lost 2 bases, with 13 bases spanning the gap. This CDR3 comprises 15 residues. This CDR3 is CASSLSPLEAYEQYF. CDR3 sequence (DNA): TGTGCCAGCAGTTTAAGTCCATTGGAGGCCTACGAGCAGTACTTC.

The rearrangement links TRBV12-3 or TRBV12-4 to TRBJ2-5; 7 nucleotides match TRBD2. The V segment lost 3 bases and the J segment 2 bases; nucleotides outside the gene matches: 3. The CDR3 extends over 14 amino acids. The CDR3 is CASSFGLEQETQYF. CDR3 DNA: TGTGCCAGCAGTTTTGGACTAGAACAAGAGACCCAGTACTTC.

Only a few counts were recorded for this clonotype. The DNA for the CDR3 is TGTGCCAGCACCGAAGGTTACCATACGGGACAGGTGGATTCCGACACCTTC. It encodes CASTEGYHTGQVDSDTF. The V gene is TRBV12-3 or TRBV12-4, the J gene TRBJ1-2, with 8 bases that match TRBD1. V dropped 7 bases and J dropped 12; count of bases not matched to a gene: 25. This CDR3 spans 17 amino acids.

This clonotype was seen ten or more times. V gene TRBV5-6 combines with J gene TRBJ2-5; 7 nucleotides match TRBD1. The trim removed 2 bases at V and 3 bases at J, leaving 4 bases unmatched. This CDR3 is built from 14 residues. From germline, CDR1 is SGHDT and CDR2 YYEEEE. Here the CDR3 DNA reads TGTGCCAGCAGCTTTCGACAGGGAAAAGAGACCCAGTACTTC. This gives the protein CASSFRQGKETQYF. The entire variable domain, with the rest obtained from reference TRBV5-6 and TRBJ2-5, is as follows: DAGVTQSPTHLIKTRGQQVTLRCSPKSGHDTVSWYQQALGQGPQFIFQYYEEEERQRGNFPDRFSGHQFPNYSSELNVNALLLGDSALYLCASSFRQGKETQYFGPGTRLLVL.

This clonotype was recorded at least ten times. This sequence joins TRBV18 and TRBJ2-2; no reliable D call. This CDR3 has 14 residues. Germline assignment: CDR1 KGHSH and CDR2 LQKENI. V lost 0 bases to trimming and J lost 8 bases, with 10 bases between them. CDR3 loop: CASSPPSSRGELFF. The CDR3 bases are TGTGCCAGCTCACCACCTTCCTCCCGGGGGGAGCTGTTTTTT.

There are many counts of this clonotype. The CDR3 loop is CASSLAGGREQYF. CDR3 nucleotide sequence: TGTGCCAGCAGCTTAGCGGGGGGCCGCGAGCAGTACTTC. The chain couples TRBV7-2 to TRBJ2-7; either TRBD1 or TRBD2 may supply D (6 bases each). Germline CDR1 reads SGHTA; CDR2 reads FQGNSA. CDR3 length: 13 amino acids. V lost 0 bases, J lost 6 bases, and 9 bases lay in between.

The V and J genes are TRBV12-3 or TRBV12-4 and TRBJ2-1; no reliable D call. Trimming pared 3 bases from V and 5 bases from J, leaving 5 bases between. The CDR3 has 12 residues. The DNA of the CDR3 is TGTGCCAGCAGTTTCCGGAACAATGAGCAGTTCTTC. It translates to CASSFRNNEQFF.